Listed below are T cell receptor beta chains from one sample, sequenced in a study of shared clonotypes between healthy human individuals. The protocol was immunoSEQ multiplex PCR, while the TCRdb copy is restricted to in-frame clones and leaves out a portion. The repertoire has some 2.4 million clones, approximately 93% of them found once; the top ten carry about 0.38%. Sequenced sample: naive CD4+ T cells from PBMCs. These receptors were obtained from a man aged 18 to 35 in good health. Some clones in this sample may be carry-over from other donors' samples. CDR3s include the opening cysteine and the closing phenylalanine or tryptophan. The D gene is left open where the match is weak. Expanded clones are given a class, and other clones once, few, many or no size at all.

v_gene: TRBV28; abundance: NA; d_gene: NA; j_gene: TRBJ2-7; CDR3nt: TGTGCCAGCAGTTCCCCTTGGAGCCGTTCCTACGAGCAGTACTTC; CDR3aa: CASSSPWSRSYEQYF
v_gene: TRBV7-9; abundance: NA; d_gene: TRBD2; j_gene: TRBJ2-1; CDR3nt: TGTGCCAGCAGTAGTCGAAGCGGGAACTGGGAGCAGTTCTTC; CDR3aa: CASSSRSGNWEQFF
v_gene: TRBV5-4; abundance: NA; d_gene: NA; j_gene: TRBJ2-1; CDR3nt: TGTGCCAGCAGCCCCAGGGGCCCATCCTACAATGAGCAGTTCTTC; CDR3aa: CASSPRGPSYNEQFF
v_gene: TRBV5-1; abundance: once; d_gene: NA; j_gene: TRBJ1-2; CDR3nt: TGCGCCAGCAGCTTGTCCGCGACCTCCCACTATGGCTACACCTTC; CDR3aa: CASSLSATSHYGYTF
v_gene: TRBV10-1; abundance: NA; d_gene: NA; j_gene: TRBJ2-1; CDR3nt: TGCGCCATAAACAGGATTGTGCAGTTCTTC; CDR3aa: CAINRIVQFF
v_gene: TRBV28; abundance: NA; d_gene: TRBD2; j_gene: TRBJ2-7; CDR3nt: TGTGCCAGCAGCACCGCGGGAGAGAGCTCCTACGAGCAGTACTTC; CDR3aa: CASSTAGESSYEQYF
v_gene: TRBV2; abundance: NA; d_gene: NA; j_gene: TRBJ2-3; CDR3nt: TGTGCCAGCAGTAATACAGGTAGCACAGATACGCAGTATTTT; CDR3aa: CASSNTGSTDTQYF
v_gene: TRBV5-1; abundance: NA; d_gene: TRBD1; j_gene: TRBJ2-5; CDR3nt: TGCGCCAGCAGCTTCGGACAGGGGATCCCAGAGACCCAGTACTTC; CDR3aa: CASSFGQGIPETQYF
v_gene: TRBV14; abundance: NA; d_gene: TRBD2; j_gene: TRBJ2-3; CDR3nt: TGTGCCAGCAGCCTTAAAGGGACTAGCGAGTCAGATACGCAGTATTTT; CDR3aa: CASSLKGTSESDTQYF
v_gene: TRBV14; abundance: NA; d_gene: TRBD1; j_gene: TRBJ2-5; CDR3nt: TGTGCCAGCAGCCCTCTGACAGGGACATTGGAGACCCAGTACTTC; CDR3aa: CASSPLTGTLETQYF
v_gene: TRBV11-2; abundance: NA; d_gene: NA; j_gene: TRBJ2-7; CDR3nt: TGTGCCAGCAGCTTATTGCAGATAACCTACGAGCAGTACTTC; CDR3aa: CASSLLQITYEQYF
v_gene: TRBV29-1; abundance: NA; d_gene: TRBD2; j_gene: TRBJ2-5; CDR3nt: TGCAGCGTTGGGACTAGCGGGAGGTGGGAGACCCAGTACTTC; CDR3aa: CSVGTSGRWETQYF
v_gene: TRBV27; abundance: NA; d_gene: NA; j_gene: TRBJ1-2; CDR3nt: TGTGCCAGCACCCCCCGGTGGGGTTCCGTCTCTTTCTATGGCTACACCTTC; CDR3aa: CASTPRWGSVSFYGYTF
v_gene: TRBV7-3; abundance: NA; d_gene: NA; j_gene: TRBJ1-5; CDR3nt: TGTGCCAGCAGCTTAGCACCCAATCAGCCCCAGCATTTT; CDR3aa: CASSLAPNQPQHF
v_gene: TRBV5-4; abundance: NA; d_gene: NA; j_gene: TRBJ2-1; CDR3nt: TGTGCCAGCAGCTTGGTCCAGGGTGGAACCAATGAGCAGTTCTTC; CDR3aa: CASSLVQGGTNEQFF
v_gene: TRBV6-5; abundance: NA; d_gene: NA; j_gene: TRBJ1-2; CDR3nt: TGTGCCAGCAGTTACTCGAAACGAGTAGGAAACTATGGCTACACCTTC; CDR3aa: CASSYSKRVGNYGYTF
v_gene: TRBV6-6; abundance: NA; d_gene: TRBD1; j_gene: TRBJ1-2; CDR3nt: TGTGCCAGCAGTTACTATTTACAGGGGGACTATGGCTACACCTTC; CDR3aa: CASSYYLQGDYGYTF
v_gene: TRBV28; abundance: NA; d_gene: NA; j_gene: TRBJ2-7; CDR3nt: TGTGCCAGCAGTTTAAGGCAGGGAAGCTACGAGCAGTACTTC; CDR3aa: CASSLRQGSYEQYF
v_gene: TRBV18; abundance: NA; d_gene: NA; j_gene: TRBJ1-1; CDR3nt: TGTGCCAGCTCGCCAATGACACTTAACACTGAAGCTTTCTTT; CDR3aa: CASSPMTLNTEAFF
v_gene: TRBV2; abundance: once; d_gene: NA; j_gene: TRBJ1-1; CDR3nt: TGTGCCAGCAAGGCACAGATGAACACTGAAGCTTTCTTT; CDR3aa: CASKAQMNTEAFF
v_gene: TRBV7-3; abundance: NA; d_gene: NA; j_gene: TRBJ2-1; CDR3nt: TGTGCCAGCAGCTTAACCCGTCTAGCGAGCTCCTACAATGAGCAGTTCTTC; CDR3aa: CASSLTRLASSYNEQFF
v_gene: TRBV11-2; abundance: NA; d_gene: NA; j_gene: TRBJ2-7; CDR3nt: TGTGCCAGCAGCCGGGAACTTGAGTACGAGCAGTACTTC; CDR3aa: CASSRELEYEQYF
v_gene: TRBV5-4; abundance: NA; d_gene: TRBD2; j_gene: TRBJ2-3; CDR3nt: TGTGCCAGCAGCTCCGGACTAGCGAGACACACAGATACGCAGTATTTT; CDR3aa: CASSSGLARHTDTQYF
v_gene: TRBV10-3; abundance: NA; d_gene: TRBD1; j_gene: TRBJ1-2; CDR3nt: TGTGCCATCACTAAGGACAGGGTCGATGGCTACACCTTC; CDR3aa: CAITKDRVDGYTF
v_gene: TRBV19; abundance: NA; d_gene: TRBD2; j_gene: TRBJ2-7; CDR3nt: TGTGCCAGTAGTCTTGGGACTAGCGGGAGCTACGAGCAGTACTTC; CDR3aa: CASSLGTSGSYEQYF
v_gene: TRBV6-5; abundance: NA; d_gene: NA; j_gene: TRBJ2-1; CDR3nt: TGTGCCAGCAGATTCTCGCTTGAGTCCTACAATGAGCAGTTCTTC; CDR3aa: CASRFSLESYNEQFF
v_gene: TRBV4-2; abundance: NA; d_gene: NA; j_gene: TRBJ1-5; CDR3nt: TGTGCCAGCAGCCTTGTTCCGGACAGATTTTATAGCAATCAGCCCCAGCATTTT; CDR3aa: CASSLVPDRFYSNQPQHF
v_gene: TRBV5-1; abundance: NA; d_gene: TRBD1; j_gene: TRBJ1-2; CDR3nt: TGCGCCAGCAGCCCCCGACAGGGGGCGGATGGCTACACCTTC; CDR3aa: CASSPRQGADGYTF
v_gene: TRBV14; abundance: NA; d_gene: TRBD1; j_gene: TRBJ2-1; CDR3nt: TGTGCCAGCAGCCTGGGACAGTACAATGAGCAGTTCTTC; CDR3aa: CASSLGQYNEQFF
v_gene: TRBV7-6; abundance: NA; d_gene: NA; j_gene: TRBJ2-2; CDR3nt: TGTGCCAGCAGCTCCGTTGGGAGAGGGTACACCGGGGAGCTGTTTTTT; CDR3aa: CASSSVGRGYTGELFF
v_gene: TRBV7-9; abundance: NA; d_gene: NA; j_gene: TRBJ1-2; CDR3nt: TGTGCCACCCCGACATCCGTGGGCTATGGCTACACCTTC; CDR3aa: CATPTSVGYGYTF
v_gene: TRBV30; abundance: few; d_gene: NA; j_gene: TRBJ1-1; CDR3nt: TGTGCCTTGAACGAAGCTTTCTTT; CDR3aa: CALNEAFF
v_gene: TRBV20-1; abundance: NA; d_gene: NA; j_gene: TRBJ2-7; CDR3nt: TGCAGTGCTAGAGATCGGGGGGAGCAGTACTTC; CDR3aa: CSARDRGEQYF
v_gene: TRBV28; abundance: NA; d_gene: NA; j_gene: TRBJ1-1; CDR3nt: TGTGCCAGCAGTTTATCCGTCTCACATGAAGCTTTCTTT; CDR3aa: CASSLSVSHEAFF
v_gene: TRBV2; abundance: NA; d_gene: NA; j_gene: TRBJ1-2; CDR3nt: TGTGCCAGCAGGGAGCGCTATAGCAACTATGGCTACACCTTC; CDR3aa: CASRERYSNYGYTF
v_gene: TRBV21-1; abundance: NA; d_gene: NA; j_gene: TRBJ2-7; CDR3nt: TGTGCCAGCAGTAGCGCAGATTCACAGGGGATAAAAAACGAGCAGTACTTC; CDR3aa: CASSSADSQGIKNEQYF
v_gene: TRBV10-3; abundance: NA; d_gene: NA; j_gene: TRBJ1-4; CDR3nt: TGTGCCATCAGGGGCGATTTTAATGAAAAACTGTTTTTT; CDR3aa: CAIRGDFNEKLFF
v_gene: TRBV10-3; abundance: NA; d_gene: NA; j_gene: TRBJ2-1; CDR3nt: TGTGCCATCAGCTTGGGCGGGGTCTCCTACAATGAGCAGTTCTTC; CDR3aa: CAISLGGVSYNEQFF
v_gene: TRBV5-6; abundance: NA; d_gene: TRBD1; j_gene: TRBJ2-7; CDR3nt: TGTGCCAGCAGCTTTGGTGGGACAGGGGCGTTCTACGAGCAGTACTTC; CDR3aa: CASSFGGTGAFYEQYF
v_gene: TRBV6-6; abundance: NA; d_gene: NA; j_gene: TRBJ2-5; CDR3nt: TGTGCCAGCAGCTCCGTCGAGACCCAGTACTTC; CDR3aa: CASSSVETQYF
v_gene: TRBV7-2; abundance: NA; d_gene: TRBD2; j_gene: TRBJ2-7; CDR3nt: TGTGCCAGCAGCTTAGTATGGCTAGCGGGAGGGTACGAGCAGTACTTC; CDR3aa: CASSLVWLAGGYEQYF
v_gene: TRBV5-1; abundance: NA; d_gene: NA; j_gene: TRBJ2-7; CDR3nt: TGCGCCAGCAGCTTTGGAGACTACGAGCAGTACTTC; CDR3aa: CASSFGDYEQYF
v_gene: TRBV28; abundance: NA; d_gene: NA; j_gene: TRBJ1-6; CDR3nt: TGTGCCAGCAGTCAGAATATCAATTCACCCCTCCACTTT; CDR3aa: CASSQNINSPLHF
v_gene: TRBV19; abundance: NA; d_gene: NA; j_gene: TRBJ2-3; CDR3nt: TGTGCCAGTAGTTCCCTCGTGGATACGCAGTATTTT; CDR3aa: CASSSLVDTQYF
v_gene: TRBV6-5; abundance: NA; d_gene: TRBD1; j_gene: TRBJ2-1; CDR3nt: TGTGCCAGCAGCATCTCGACAGGGTTCGGAAATGAGCAGTTCTTC; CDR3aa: CASSISTGFGNEQFF
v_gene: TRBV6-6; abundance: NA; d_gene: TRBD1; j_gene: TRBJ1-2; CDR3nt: TGTGCCAGCAGTTTCGATCGACAGGGCTTGGGCTACACCTTC; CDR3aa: CASSFDRQGLGYTF
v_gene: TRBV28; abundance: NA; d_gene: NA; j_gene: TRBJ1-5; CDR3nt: TGTGCCAGCAGTTTAGCGGGGGGGCGGGGCTGGAGCAATCAGCCCCAGCATTTT; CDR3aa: CASSLAGGRGWSNQPQHF
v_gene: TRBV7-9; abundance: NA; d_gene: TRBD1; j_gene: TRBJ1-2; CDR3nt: TGTGCCAGCAGCCCCTGGGGGGGACAGGCATACTATGGCTACACCTTC; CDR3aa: CASSPWGGQAYYGYTF
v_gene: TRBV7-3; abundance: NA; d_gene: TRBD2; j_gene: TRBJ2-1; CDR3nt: TGTGCCAGCAGCCCCGCCGGGGAGGGCGATGAGCAGTTCTTC; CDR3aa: CASSPAGEGDEQFF
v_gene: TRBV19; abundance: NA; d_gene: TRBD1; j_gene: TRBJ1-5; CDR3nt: TGTGCCAGTTGGAGGACAGGGTATAATCAGCCCCAGCATTTT; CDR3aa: CASWRTGYNQPQHF
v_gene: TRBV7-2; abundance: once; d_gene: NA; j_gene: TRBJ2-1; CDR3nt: TGTGCCAGCAGCCCCTTAGGTGGTGGGGGGATGGATGAGCAGTTCTTC; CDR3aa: CASSPLGGGGMDEQFF
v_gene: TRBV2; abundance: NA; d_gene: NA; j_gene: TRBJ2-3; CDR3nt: TGTGCCAGCAGGCCGACAGGCTACACAGATACGCAGTATTTT; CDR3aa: CASRPTGYTDTQYF
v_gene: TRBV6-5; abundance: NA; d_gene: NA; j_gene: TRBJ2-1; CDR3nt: TGTGCCAGCCGGGGGGCCCCGAACGGTGTTGAGCAGTTCTTC; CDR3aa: CASRGAPNGVEQFF
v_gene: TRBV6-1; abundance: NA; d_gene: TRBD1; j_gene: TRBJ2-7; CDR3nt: TGTGCCAGCATAGTAAGGCACAGGGGGTACGAGCAGTACTTC; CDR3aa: CASIVRHRGYEQYF
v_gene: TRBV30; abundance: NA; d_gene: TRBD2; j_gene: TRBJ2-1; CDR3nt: TGTGCCTGGAGACGGGAGGGGAGTGGAAGAGAGCAGTTCTTC; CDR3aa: CAWRREGSGREQFF